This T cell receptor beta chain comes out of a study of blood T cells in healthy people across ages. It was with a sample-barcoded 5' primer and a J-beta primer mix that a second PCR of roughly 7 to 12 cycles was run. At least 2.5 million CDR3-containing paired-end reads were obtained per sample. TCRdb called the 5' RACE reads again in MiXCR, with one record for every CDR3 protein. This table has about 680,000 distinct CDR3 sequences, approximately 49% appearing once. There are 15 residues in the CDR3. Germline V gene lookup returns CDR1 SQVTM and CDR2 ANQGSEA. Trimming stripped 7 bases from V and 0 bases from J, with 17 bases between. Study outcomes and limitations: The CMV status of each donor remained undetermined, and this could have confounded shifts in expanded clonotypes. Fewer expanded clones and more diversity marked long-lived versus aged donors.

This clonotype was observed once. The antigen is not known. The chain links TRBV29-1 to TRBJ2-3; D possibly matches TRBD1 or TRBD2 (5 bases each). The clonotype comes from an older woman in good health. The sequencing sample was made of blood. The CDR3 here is CSGRNGTSSTDTQYF. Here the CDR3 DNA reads TGCAGCGGCAGAAATGGGACCTCTAGCACAGATACGCAGTATTTT.